This entry describes one T cell receptor beta chain. Its target is not known. This sample was taken from a study of cytomegalovirus exposure and HLA in healthy donors. At the level of the study: An early release of data contained approximately 80 million unique TCRs, which came from HLA-typed donors.

Broader study findings: Among the most significant clusters, several appeared linked to common viral pathogens in a later analysis. In a later analysis, CMV-associated beta chains were mostly HLA-associated, it appeared.

From germline, CDR1 is SGHNT and CDR2 YENEEA. This CDR3 is built from 15 residues. V trimming: 2 bases; J trimming: 5 bases; junction bases outside the gene matches: 3. 13 Jbeta primers and 60 Vbeta primers were used for the PCR. Assay used: immunoSEQ multiplex PCR; TCRdb lists only in-frame clones, some missing. The sample yields approximately 110,000 clones, about 70% seen once. Sequences were obtained from PBMCs. The sequence was collected from a man aged 30 to 45 in good health and CMV-seronegative. The chain couples TRBV11-3 to TRBJ1-4; 9 bases map to TRBD1. CDR3 coding DNA: TGTGCCAGCAGCTTATCGACAGGGGGAAATGAAAAACTGTTTTTT. This codes for CASSLSTGGNEKLFF.